This T cell receptor (beta chain) was recovered during a study of blood T cell repertoires in COVID-19. Study overall: Sample material is recorded as cDNA or gDNA derived from T cells, B-cell-depleted T cells, or PBMCs.

V was trimmed by 2 bases and J by 7 bases, leaving 9 bases between them. The length of the CDR3 is 14 residues. Germline loops: CDR1 SNHLY, CDR2 FYNNEI. The assay was immunoSEQ multiplex PCR, and TCRdb's table has in-frame clones only and misses some. The table shows more than 45,000 clones, with 70% to 90% occurring only once. This clone was detected only a few times. This TCR derives from a human donor in a cohort sampled during active COVID-19. This chain connects TRBV2 to TRBJ1-6; a possible D gene is TRBD1 (5 bases). Sample: peripheral blood. The CDR3 DNA is TGTGCCAGCAGTGAATCCAGGGTAAATTCACCCCTCCACTTT. Protein product: CASSESRVNSPLHF.